The entry that follows covers one T cell receptor beta chain sequence. No antigen is known for it. This sample stems from a study of shared clonotypes between healthy human individuals. General study points: Read depth was anticipated to influence clonotype sharing among donors.

Study donors comprised healthy, HIV-negative adults devoid of recent acute infection or vaccination. Both subsets, CD45RA+ naive and CD45RA-negative memory, were split from the CD4+ cells. V trimming: 5 bases; J trimming: 7 bases; junction bases outside the gene matches: 14. The length of the CDR3 is 18 residues. Germline values: CDR1 SGHTA, CDR2 FQGTGA. Sequencing used immunoSEQ multiplex PCR; TCRdb keeps in-frame clones, though not all of them. The sample includes a few million clones, just over 90% of them seen just once. This chain links TRBV7-3 with TRBJ2-2; TRBD1 matches at 12 bases. The clonotype originates from a man between 18 and 29 years old in good health. Some clones in this sample may be carry-over from other donors' samples. The specimen was naive CD4+ T cells from PBMCs. Subset of the sample: CD45RA+ positively selected. This CDR3 reads CASSNQLLRDRGLGELFF. The CDR3 coding sequence is TGTGCCAGCAGCAACCAATTACTCCGGGACAGGGGGCTCGGGGAGCTGTTTTTT.